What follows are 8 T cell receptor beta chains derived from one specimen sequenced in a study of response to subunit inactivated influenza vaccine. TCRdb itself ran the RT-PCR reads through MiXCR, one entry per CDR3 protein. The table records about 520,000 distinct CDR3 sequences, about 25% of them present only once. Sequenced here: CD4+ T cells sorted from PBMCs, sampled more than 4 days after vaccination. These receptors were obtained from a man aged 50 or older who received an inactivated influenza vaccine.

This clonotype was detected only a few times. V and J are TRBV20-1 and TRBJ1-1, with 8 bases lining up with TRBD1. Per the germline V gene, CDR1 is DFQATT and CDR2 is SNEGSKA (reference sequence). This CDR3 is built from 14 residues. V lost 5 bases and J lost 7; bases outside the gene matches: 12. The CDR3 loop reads CSAARQGALYEAFF. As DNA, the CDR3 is TGCAGTGCTGCCAGGCAGGGGGCCCTCTATGAAGCTTTCTTT.

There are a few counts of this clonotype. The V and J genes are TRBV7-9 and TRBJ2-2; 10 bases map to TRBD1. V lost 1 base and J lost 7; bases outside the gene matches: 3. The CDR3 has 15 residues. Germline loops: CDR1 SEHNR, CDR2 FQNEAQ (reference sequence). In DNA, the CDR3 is TGTGCCAGCAGCTTAGGACAGGGGGCGAACGGGGAGCTGTTTTTT. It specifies CASSLGQGANGELFF.

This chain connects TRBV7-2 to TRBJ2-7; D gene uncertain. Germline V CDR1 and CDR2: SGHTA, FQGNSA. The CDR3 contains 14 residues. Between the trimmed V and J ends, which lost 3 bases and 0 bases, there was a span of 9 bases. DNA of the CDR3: TGTGCCAGCAGCTTGAGTTATCACTCCTACGAGCAGTACTTC. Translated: CASSLSYHSYEQYF.

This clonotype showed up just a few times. The CDR3 region has the DNA TGCGCCAGCAGCTCAGACAGGGACAGCGCCTCCTACGAGCAGTACTTC. This codes for CASSSDRDSASYEQYF. This chain uses TRBV4-3 with TRBJ2-7; TRBD1 matches 7 bases. This CDR3 region has 16 residues. Germline CDR1 LGHNA, CDR2 YSLEER. V shed 5 bases, J shed 0 bases, and the junction held 10 bases outside the gene matches.

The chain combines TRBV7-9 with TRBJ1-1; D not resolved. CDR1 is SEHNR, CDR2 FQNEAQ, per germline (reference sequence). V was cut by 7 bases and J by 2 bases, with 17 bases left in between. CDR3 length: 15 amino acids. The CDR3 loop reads CASTRAPSKNTEAFF. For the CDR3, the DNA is TGTGCCAGCACCCGAGCTCCGAGTAAAAACACTGAAGCTTTCTTT.

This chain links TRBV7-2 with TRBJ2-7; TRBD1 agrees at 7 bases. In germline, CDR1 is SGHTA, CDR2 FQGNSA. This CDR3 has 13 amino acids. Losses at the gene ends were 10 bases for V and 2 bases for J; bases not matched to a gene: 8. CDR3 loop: CATSWQGAYEQYF. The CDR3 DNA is TGTGCCACCTCGTGGCAGGGGGCCTACGAGCAGTACTTC.

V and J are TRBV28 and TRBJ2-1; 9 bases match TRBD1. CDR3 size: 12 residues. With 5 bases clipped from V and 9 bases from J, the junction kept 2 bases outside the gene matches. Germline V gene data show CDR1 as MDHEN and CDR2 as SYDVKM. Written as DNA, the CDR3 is TGTGCCAGCAGTCAGGGACAGGGTGAGCAGTTCTTC. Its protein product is CASSQGQGEQFF.

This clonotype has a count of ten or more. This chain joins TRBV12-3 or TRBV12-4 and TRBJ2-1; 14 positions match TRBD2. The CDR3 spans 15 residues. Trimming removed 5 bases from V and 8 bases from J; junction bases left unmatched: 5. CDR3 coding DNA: TGTGCCAGCAGTATAGGACTAGCGGGGGGATATGAGCAGTTCTTC. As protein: CASSIGLAGGYEQFF.